Listed here are 3 T cell receptor beta chains from one sample, sequenced in a study of CD8 T cells in Susac syndrome. It was with random hexamers that roughly 0.45 to 1 ug RNA was reverse transcribed. TCRdb passed the immunoSEQ multiplex PCR reads through MiXCR, listing each CDR3 protein once. Among around 180,000 distinct CDR3 sequences listed, 95% were seen once. The material sequenced was CD8+ T cells from PBMCs. These TCRs come from a human donor with multiple sclerosis.

The chain couples TRBV3-1 to TRBJ2-5; 11 bases fit TRBD2. There are 19 residues in the CDR3. The germline CDR1 and CDR2 sequences are LGHDT and YNNKEL (reference sequence). Unmatched junction bases numbered 13, after V lost 0 bases and J lost 4 bases. The CDR3 region has the DNA TGTGCCAGCAGCCAAGACGCAAGCCTAGCGGGGGGCCAGTCAGAGACCCAGTACTTC. This sequence encodes CASSQDASLAGGQSETQYF.

The V gene is TRBV5-1, the J gene TRBJ1-1, with a tentative D call TRBD1 (5 bases). The germline V and J ends were trimmed by 1 base and 1 base, with 11 bases remaining between them. Germline V gene lookup returns CDR1 SGHRS and CDR2 YFSETQ. The CDR3 extends over 15 amino acids. The CDR3 region is CASSLRQGTNTEAFF. For the CDR3, the DNA is TGCGCCAGCAGCTTGCGGCAGGGTACGAACACTGAAGCTTTCTTT. The full variable domain, its missing parts supplied by reference TRBV5-1 and TRBJ1-1, is KAGVTQTPRYLIKTRGQQVTLSCSPISGHRSVSWYQQTPGQGLQFLFEYFSETQRNKGNFPGRFSGRQFSNSRSEMNVSTLELGDSALYLCASSLRQGTNTEAFFGQGTRLTVV.

The chain couples TRBV5-1 to TRBJ2-7, with 9 bases lining up with TRBD1. V shed 4 bases, J shed 2 bases, and the junction held 7 bases outside the gene matches. This CDR3 region has 15 residues. Germline CDR1 and CDR2: SGHRS and YFSETQ. The CDR3 spells CASSKGGQGPYEQYF. For the CDR3, the DNA is TGCGCCAGCAGCAAGGGGGGACAGGGCCCCTACGAGCAGTACTTC.